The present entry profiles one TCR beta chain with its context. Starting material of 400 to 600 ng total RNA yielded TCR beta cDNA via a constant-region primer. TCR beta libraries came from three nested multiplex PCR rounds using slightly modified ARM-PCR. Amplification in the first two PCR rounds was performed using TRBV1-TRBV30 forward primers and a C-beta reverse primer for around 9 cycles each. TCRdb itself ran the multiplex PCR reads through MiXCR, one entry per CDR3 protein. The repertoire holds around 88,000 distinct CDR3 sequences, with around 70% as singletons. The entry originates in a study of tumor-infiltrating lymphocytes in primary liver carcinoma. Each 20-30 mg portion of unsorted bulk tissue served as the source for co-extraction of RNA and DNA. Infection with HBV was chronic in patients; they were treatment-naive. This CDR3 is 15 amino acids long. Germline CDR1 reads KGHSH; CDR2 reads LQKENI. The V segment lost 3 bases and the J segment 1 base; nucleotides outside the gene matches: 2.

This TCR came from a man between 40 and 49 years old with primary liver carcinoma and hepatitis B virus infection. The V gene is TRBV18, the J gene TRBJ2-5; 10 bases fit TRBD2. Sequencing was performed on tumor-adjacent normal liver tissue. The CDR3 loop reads CASSPRLAGQETQYF. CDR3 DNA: TGTGCCAGCTCACCTCGACTAGCGGGCCAAGAGACCCAGTACTTC. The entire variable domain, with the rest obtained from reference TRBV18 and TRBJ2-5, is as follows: NAGVMQNPRHLVRRRGQEARLRCSPMKGHSHVYWYRQLPEEGLKFMVYLQKENIIDESGMPKERFSAEFPKEGPSILRIQQVVRGDSAAYFCASSPRLAGQETQYFGPGTRLLVL.